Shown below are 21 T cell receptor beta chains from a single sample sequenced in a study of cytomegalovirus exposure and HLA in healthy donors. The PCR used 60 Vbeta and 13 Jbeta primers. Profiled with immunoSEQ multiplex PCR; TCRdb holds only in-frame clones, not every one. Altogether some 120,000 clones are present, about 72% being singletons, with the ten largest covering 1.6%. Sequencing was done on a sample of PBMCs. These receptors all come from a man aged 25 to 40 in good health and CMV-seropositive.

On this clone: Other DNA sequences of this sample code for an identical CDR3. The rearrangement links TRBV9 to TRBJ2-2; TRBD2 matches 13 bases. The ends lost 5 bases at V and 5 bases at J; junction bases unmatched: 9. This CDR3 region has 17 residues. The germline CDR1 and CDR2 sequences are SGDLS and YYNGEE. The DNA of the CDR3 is TGTGCCAGCAGGGGAAAGGGGGGACTAGCGGGAACCGGGGAGCTGTTTTTT. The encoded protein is CASRGKGGLAGTGELFF.

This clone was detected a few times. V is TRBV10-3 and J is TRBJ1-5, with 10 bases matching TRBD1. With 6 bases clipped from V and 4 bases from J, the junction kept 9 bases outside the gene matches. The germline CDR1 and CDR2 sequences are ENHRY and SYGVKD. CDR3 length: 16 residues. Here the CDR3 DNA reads TGTGCCATCAGCACCGGGACAGGGGTAGATAATCAGCCCCAGCATTTT. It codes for CAISTGTGVDNQPQHF.

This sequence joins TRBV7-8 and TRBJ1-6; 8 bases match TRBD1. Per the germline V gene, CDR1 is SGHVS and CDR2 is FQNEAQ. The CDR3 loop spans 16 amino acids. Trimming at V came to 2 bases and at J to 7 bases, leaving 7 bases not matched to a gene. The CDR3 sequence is CASSLIRTGLNSPLHF. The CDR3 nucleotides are TGTGCCAGCAGCTTAATAAGGACAGGGCTAAATTCACCCCTCCACTTT.

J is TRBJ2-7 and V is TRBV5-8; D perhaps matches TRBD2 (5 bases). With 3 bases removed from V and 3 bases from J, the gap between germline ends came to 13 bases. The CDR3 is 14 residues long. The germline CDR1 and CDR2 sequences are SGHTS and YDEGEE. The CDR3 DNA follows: TGTGCCAGCAGCTCCAACCCGGGGTACTACGAGCAGTACTTC. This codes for CASSSNPGYYEQYF.

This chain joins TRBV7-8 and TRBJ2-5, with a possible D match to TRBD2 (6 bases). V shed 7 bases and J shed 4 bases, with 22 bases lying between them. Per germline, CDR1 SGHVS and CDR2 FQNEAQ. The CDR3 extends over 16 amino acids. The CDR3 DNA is TGTGCCAGCACTCTTGGGATTCCGCGGGGAGGAGAGACCCAGTACTTC. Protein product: CASTLGIPRGGETQYF.

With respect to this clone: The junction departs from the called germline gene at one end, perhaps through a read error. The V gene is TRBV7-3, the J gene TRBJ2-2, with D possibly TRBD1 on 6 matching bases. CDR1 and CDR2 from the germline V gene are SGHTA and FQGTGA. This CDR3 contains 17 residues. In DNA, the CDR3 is TGTTCCAGCAGCTTAGGTGGCTGGACAGCCTTCACCGGGGAGCTGTTTTTT. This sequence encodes CSSSLGGWTAFTGELFF. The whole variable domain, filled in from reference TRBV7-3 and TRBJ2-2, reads GAGVSQTPSNKVTEKGKYVELRCDPISGHTALYWYRQSLGQGPEFLIYFQGTGAADDSGLPNDRFFAVRPEGSVSTLKIQRTERGDSAVYLCSSSLGGWTAFTGELFFGEGSRLTVL.

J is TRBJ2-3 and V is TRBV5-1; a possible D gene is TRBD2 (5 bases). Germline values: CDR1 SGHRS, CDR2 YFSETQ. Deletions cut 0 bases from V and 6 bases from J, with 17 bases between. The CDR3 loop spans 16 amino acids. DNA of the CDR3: TGCGCCAGCAGCTTGGGAGCCGGCGAGGGTGAGGATACGCAGTATTTT. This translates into CASSLGAGEGEDTQYF.

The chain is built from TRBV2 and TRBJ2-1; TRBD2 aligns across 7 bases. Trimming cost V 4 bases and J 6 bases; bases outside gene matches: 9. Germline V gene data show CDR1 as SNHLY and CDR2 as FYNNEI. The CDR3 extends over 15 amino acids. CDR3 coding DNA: TGTGCCAGCAGTGGTGGGAGGGCCTTGGTCAATGAGCAGTTCTTC. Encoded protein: CASSGGRALVNEQFF.

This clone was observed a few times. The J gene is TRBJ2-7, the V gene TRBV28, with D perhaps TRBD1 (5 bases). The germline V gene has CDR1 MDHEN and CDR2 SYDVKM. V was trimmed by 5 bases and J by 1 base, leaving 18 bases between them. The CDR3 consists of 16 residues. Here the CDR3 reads CASSARGQGTSYEQYF. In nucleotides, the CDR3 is TGTGCCAGCAGTGCCCGAGGACAAGGAACATCCTACGAGCAGTACTTC.

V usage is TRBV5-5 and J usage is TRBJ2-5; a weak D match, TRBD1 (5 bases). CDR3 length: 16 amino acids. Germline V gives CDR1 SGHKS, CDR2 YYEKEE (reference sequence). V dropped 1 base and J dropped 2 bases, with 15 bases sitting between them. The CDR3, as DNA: TGTGCCAGCAGCTTGTTTTCGTCCCACAGGCAAGAGACCCAGTACTTC. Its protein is CASSLFSSHRQETQYF.

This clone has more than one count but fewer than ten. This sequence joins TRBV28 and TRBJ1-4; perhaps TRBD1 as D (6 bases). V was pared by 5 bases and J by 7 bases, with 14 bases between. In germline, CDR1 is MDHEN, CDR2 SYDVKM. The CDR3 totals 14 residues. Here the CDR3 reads CASSAPGESEKLFF. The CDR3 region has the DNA TGTGCCAGCAGTGCACCAGGGGAGAGTGAAAAACTGTTTTTT.

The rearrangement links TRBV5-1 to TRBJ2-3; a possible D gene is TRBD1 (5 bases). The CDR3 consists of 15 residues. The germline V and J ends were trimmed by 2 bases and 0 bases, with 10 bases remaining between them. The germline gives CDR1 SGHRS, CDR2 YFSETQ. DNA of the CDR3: TGCGCCAGCAGCTTCCCGGCAGGGAGCACAGATACGCAGTATTTT. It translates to CASSFPAGSTDTQYF.

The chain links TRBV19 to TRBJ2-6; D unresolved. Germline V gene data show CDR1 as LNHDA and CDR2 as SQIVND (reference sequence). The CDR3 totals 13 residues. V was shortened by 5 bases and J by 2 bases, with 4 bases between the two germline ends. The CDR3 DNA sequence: TGTGCCAGTAGTCTAACTGGGGCCAACGTCCTGACTTTC. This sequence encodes CASSLTGANVLTF. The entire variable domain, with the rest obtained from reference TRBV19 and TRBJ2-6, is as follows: DGGITQSPKYLFRKEGQNVTLSCEQNLNHDAMYWYRQDPGQGLRLIYYSQIVNDFQKGDIAEGYSVSREKKESFPLTVTSAQKNPTAFYLCASSLTGANVLTFGAGSRLTVL.

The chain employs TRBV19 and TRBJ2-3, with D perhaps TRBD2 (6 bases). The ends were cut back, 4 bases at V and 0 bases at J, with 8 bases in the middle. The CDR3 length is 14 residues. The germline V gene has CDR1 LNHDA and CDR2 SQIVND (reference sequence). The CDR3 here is CASSNRESTDTQYF. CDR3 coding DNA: TGTGCCAGTAGTAACCGGGAGAGCACAGATACGCAGTATTTT.

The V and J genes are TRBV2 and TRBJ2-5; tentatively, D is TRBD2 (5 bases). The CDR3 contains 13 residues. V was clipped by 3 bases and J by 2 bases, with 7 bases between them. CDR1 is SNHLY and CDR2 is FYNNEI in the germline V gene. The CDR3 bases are TGTGCCAGCAGTGATACGGGGCAAGAGACCCAGTACTTC. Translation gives CASSDTGQETQYF.

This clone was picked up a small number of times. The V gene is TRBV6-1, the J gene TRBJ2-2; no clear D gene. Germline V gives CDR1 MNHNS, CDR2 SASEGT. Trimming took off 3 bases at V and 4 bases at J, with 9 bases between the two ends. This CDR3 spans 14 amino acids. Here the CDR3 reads CASSERPATGELFF. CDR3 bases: TGTGCCAGCAGTGAGAGGCCGGCCACCGGGGAGCTGTTTTTT.

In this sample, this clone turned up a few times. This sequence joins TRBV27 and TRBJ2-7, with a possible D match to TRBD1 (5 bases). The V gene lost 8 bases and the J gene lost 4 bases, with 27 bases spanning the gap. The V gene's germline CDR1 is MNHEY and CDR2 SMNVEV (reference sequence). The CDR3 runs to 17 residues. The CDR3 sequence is CASGAPFGREEKYEQYF. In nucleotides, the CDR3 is TGTGCCAGCGGGGCGCCTTTCGGCCGTGAGGAGAAATACGAGCAGTACTTC.

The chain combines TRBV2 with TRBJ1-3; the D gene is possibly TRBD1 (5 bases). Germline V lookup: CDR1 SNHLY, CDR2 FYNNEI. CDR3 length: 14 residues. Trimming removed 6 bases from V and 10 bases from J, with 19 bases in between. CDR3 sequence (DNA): TGTGCCAGCAGGGGGACTGAGTCACCGGCGACCATATATTTT. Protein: CASRGTESPATIYF. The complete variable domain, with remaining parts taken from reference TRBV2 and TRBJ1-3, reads EPEVTQTPSHQVTQMGQEVILRCVPISNHLYFYWYRQILGQKVEFLVSFYNNEISEKSEIFDDQFSVERPDGSNFTLKIRSTKLEDSAMYFCASRGTESPATIYFGEGSWLTVV.

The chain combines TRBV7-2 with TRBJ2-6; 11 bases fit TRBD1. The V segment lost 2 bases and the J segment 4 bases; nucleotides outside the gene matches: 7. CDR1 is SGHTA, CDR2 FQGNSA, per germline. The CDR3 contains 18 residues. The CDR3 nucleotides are TGTGCCAGCAGCTTACTAGGACAGGGGGCGGGAGGGGCCAACGTCCTGACTTTC. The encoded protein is CASSLLGQGAGGANVLTF.

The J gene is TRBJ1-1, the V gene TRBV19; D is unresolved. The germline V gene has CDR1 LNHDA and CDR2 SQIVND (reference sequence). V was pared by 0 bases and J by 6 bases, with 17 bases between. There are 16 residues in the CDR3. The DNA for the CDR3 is TGTGCCAGTAGTATAGATCGTTTCCGGGTTTACGCTGAAGCTTTCTTT. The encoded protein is CASSIDRFRVYAEAFF.

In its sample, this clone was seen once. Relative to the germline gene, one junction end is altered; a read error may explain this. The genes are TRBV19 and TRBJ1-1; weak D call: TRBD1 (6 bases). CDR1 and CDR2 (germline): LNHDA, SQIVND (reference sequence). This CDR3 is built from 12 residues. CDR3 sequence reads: CASSIALMDRTF. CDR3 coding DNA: TGTGCCAGTAGTATAGCCCTGATGGACAGAACCTTT.